Listed below are T cell receptor beta chains from one sample, sequenced in a study of shared clonotypes between healthy human individuals. TCRdb's table, derived via immunoSEQ multiplex PCR, lists solely in-frame clones and lacks some. The sample includes around 1.5 million clones, 95% to 99% of them seen just once. The sequencing input was naive CD4+ T cells sorted from blood. These receptors were obtained from a man aged 25-40 years in good health. Each CDR3 is given with its conserved first and last residue. Each record gives: CDR3 DNA, CDR3 protein, V gene, J gene, D gene, clone size. The D gene is left open where the match is weak. Only part of the rows carry a size: once, few, many, or a class if the clone is expanded.

CDR3 DNA: TGTGCCATCGGCCGACTAGCGGGAGTTTCCGGGGAGCTGTTTTTT; CDR3 protein: CAIGRLAGVSGELFF; V gene: TRBV10-3; J gene: TRBJ2-2; D gene: TRBD2; clone size: NA
CDR3 DNA: TGTGCCAGCAGTCAAGTTTCCCCCGGTTTTGGGGCCAACGTCCTGACTTTC; CDR3 protein: CASSQVSPGFGANVLTF; V gene: TRBV27; J gene: TRBJ2-6; D gene: NA; clone size: NA
CDR3 DNA: TGTGCCACCAGCAGAGATAGGGGCCAAGAGACCCAGTACTTC; CDR3 protein: CATSRDRGQETQYF; V gene: TRBV15; J gene: TRBJ2-5; D gene: NA; clone size: NA
CDR3 DNA: TGTGCCAGCAGCTTAGCGTTAGCGGCTTACAATGAGCAGTTCTTC; CDR3 protein: CASSLALAAYNEQFF; V gene: TRBV11-2; J gene: TRBJ2-1; D gene: NA; clone size: NA
CDR3 DNA: TGCGCCAGCAGCCGCTCGACTGGGACTACCTACGAGCAGTACTTC; CDR3 protein: CASSRSTGTTYEQYF; V gene: TRBV4-1; J gene: TRBJ2-7; D gene: TRBD2; clone size: NA
CDR3 DNA: TGTGCCAGCAGCCGTTTGGGACTAGGGGCCCCAGATACGCAGTATTTT; CDR3 protein: CASSRLGLGAPDTQYF; V gene: TRBV9; J gene: TRBJ2-3; D gene: TRBD2; clone size: NA
CDR3 DNA: TGTGCCAGCAGTTCGCCCCCAGGTTACAATGAGCAGTTCTTC; CDR3 protein: CASSSPPGYNEQFF; V gene: TRBV7-2; J gene: TRBJ2-1; D gene: NA; clone size: NA
CDR3 DNA: TGTGCCAGCGGGGTTACCGGGACTCCACCTAGGGGTGAGCAGTTCTTC; CDR3 protein: CASGVTGTPPRGEQFF; V gene: TRBV6-6; J gene: TRBJ2-1; D gene: NA; clone size: NA
CDR3 DNA: TGTGCCAGCAGCTTAGTGGCCAGTTATGCGCAGTATTTT; CDR3 protein: CASSLVASYAQYF; V gene: TRBV7-2; J gene: TRBJ2-3; D gene: NA; clone size: once
CDR3 DNA: TGCGCCAGCAGCCGGCAGGATACCGGGGAGCTGTTTTTT; CDR3 protein: CASSRQDTGELFF; V gene: TRBV5-1; J gene: TRBJ2-2; D gene: NA; clone size: NA
CDR3 DNA: TGTGCCAGCAGCTTCCGACAGGCTGCTGGTAATGAAAAACTGTTTTTT; CDR3 protein: CASSFRQAAGNEKLFF; V gene: TRBV7-6; J gene: TRBJ1-4; D gene: NA; clone size: NA
CDR3 DNA: TGTGCCAGCAGCTTTTCTTTTGAAAAACTGTTTTTT; CDR3 protein: CASSFSFEKLFF; V gene: TRBV28; J gene: TRBJ1-4; D gene: NA; clone size: once
CDR3 DNA: TGCGCCAGCAGAGGACTAGCGGGAGGGCCCGGGGAGCTGTTTTTT; CDR3 protein: CASRGLAGGPGELFF; V gene: TRBV10-2; J gene: TRBJ2-2; D gene: TRBD2; clone size: NA
CDR3 DNA: TGTGCCAGCAGTTTCCGTCTAGCGGGAGGATACAATGAGCAGTTCTTC; CDR3 protein: CASSFRLAGGYNEQFF; V gene: TRBV27; J gene: TRBJ2-1; D gene: TRBD2; clone size: NA
CDR3 DNA: TGTGCCAGTAGTCCGACAGGGGGCGCTTCCCACGAGCAGTACTTC; CDR3 protein: CASSPTGGASHEQYF; V gene: TRBV19; J gene: TRBJ2-7; D gene: TRBD1; clone size: NA
CDR3 DNA: TGCGCCAGCAGTGAGTCGAGGAGACACCATCGAACCTACGAGCAGTACTTC; CDR3 protein: CASSESRRHHRTYEQYF; V gene: TRBV10-2; J gene: TRBJ2-7; D gene: NA; clone size: NA
CDR3 DNA: TGCGCCAGCAGCCAAAGGGGATTAGAGACCCAGTACTTC; CDR3 protein: CASSQRGLETQYF; V gene: TRBV4-1; J gene: TRBJ2-5; D gene: NA; clone size: NA
CDR3 DNA: TGTGCCAGCTCACCGTCGGTGGGCGGGGAGACCCAGTACTTC; CDR3 protein: CASSPSVGGETQYF; V gene: TRBV18; J gene: TRBJ2-5; D gene: NA; clone size: NA
CDR3 DNA: TGTGCCAGCAGCTTGCAGGCCCAGGGATATGGCTACACCTTC; CDR3 protein: CASSLQAQGYGYTF; V gene: TRBV7-2; J gene: TRBJ1-2; D gene: NA; clone size: NA
CDR3 DNA: TGTGCCAGCAGCTCAGGACTAGCGGGTGCTGGGACCCAGTACTTC; CDR3 protein: CASSSGLAGAGTQYF; V gene: TRBV7-6; J gene: TRBJ2-5; D gene: TRBD2; clone size: NA
CDR3 DNA: TGTGCCAGCAGTCTCGGGGGCGGGTCCTACAATGAGCAGTTCTTC; CDR3 protein: CASSLGGGSYNEQFF; V gene: TRBV6-5; J gene: TRBJ2-1; D gene: NA; clone size: NA
CDR3 DNA: TGTGCCAGCGAAGTAGGCACAGATACGCAGTATTTT; CDR3 protein: CASEVGTDTQYF; V gene: TRBV6-1; J gene: TRBJ2-3; D gene: NA; clone size: NA
CDR3 DNA: TGCAGCGTTGAAAGGGGAAAAACCGAGACCCAGTACTTC; CDR3 protein: CSVERGKTETQYF; V gene: TRBV29-1; J gene: TRBJ2-5; D gene: NA; clone size: NA
CDR3 DNA: TGTGCCAGCAGCTTACTCCAGGGGGCCTGGGGCTACACCTTC; CDR3 protein: CASSLLQGAWGYTF; V gene: TRBV7-2; J gene: TRBJ1-2; D gene: TRBD1; clone size: NA
CDR3 DNA: TGTGCCAGCAGTGAAGGGGTTTACAGCACAGATACGCAGTATTTT; CDR3 protein: CASSEGVYSTDTQYF; V gene: TRBV6-1; J gene: TRBJ2-3; D gene: NA; clone size: few
CDR3 DNA: TGCAGTGCTAGAGAGCGGGTTGAAGCTTTCTTT; CDR3 protein: CSARERVEAFF; V gene: TRBV20-1; J gene: TRBJ1-1; D gene: NA; clone size: NA
CDR3 DNA: TGTGCCAGCAGCCTCATTCGTCACGAGCAGTACTTC; CDR3 protein: CASSLIRHEQYF; V gene: TRBV5-6; J gene: TRBJ2-7; D gene: NA; clone size: NA
CDR3 DNA: TGTGCCAGCAGCATTAGCGGGGGGATCACAGATACGCAGTATTTT; CDR3 protein: CASSISGGITDTQYF; V gene: TRBV11-2; J gene: TRBJ2-3; D gene: TRBD2; clone size: NA
CDR3 DNA: TGTGCCAGCAGCTCGCAGGGGGCAGAGACCCAGTACTTC; CDR3 protein: CASSSQGAETQYF; V gene: TRBV5-4; J gene: TRBJ2-5; D gene: TRBD1; clone size: NA
CDR3 DNA: TGCGCCAGCAGTGTGGACAGCGGGAGGGCCTACGAGCAGTACTTC; CDR3 protein: CASSVDSGRAYEQYF; V gene: TRBV10-1; J gene: TRBJ2-7; D gene: TRBD2; clone size: once
CDR3 DNA: TGTGCCAGCAGCCAGGGGGGGCGATCCAGCACAGATACGCAGTATTTT; CDR3 protein: CASSQGGRSSTDTQYF; V gene: TRBV7-9; J gene: TRBJ2-3; D gene: NA; clone size: NA
CDR3 DNA: TGTGCCACCAGCAGAGATCGCATGAACACTGAAGCTTTCTTT; CDR3 protein: CATSRDRMNTEAFF; V gene: TRBV15; J gene: TRBJ1-1; D gene: NA; clone size: NA
CDR3 DNA: TGTGCCAGCAGTGGAACACAGGCGCGCACCGGGGAGCTGTTTTTT; CDR3 protein: CASSGTQARTGELFF; V gene: TRBV6-1; J gene: TRBJ2-2; D gene: NA; clone size: NA
CDR3 DNA: TGTGCCAGCAGTGGACTACGGGAGCTGTTTTTT; CDR3 protein: CASSGLRELFF; V gene: TRBV28; J gene: TRBJ2-2; D gene: NA; clone size: NA
CDR3 DNA: TGTGCCAGCAGCTTGGGGAATGGCTACACCTTC; CDR3 protein: CASSLGNGYTF; V gene: TRBV11-2; J gene: TRBJ1-2; D gene: NA; clone size: NA
CDR3 DNA: TGTGCCAGCTCACCCAGACAGGTTCGCGACACTGAAGCTTTCTTT; CDR3 protein: CASSPRQVRDTEAFF; V gene: TRBV18; J gene: TRBJ1-1; D gene: NA; clone size: NA
CDR3 DNA: TGTGCCAGCAGCGGAGAGGTGCGGGGGCGGAGCACCGGGGAGCTGTTTTTT; CDR3 protein: CASSGEVRGRSTGELFF; V gene: TRBV7-9; J gene: TRBJ2-2; D gene: NA; clone size: once
CDR3 DNA: TGTGCCAGCAGCTTAGTAACAGGGGCGAACACTGAAGCTTTCTTT; CDR3 protein: CASSLVTGANTEAFF; V gene: TRBV7-2; J gene: TRBJ1-1; D gene: TRBD1; clone size: NA
CDR3 DNA: TGCGCCAGCAGCCAGACAGGGGGCTTTTACGAGCAGTACTTC; CDR3 protein: CASSQTGGFYEQYF; V gene: TRBV5-1; J gene: TRBJ2-7; D gene: TRBD1; clone size: NA
CDR3 DNA: TGTGCCAGCAAGAAATTAGCGGGAGGGCCGGTCGGGGAGCTGTTTTTT; CDR3 protein: CASKKLAGGPVGELFF; V gene: TRBV2; J gene: TRBJ2-2; D gene: TRBD2; clone size: NA
CDR3 DNA: TGTGCCAGCAGCTTGTTATGGGGGAACACTGAAGCTTTCTTT; CDR3 protein: CASSLLWGNTEAFF; V gene: TRBV5-5; J gene: TRBJ1-1; D gene: NA; clone size: NA
CDR3 DNA: TGTGCCAGCTCACACCGACAGACTGCAACTAATGAAAAACTGTTTTTT; CDR3 protein: CASSHRQTATNEKLFF; V gene: TRBV18; J gene: TRBJ1-4; D gene: NA; clone size: NA
CDR3 DNA: TGTGCCAGTAGTACCCGGGACAGGGGGGACGATGAGCAGTTCTTC; CDR3 protein: CASSTRDRGDDEQFF; V gene: TRBV19; J gene: TRBJ2-1; D gene: TRBD1; clone size: NA
CDR3 DNA: TGTGCCAGCAGCTTGCCAGGGAGAGGCACTGAAGCTTTCTTT; CDR3 protein: CASSLPGRGTEAFF; V gene: TRBV5-4; J gene: TRBJ1-1; D gene: NA; clone size: NA
CDR3 DNA: TGTGCCAGCTCACCCTTCCTTACGGAGGGGAACACTGAAGCTTTCTTT; CDR3 protein: CASSPFLTEGNTEAFF; V gene: TRBV18; J gene: TRBJ1-1; D gene: NA; clone size: NA
CDR3 DNA: TGTGCCAGCAGTGTACGGGAGGGAAACTACGAGCAGTACTTC; CDR3 protein: CASSVREGNYEQYF; V gene: TRBV6-1; J gene: TRBJ2-7; D gene: TRBD2; clone size: NA
CDR3 DNA: TGCGCCAGCAGCCAAGATCAGCCCGCGAACACCGGGGAGCTGTTTTTT; CDR3 protein: CASSQDQPANTGELFF; V gene: TRBV4-1; J gene: TRBJ2-2; D gene: NA; clone size: once
CDR3 DNA: TGTGCCAGCAGTTTACGGAGGGAGACGAATCAGCCCCAGCATTTT; CDR3 protein: CASSLRRETNQPQHF; V gene: TRBV28; J gene: TRBJ1-5; D gene: NA; clone size: NA